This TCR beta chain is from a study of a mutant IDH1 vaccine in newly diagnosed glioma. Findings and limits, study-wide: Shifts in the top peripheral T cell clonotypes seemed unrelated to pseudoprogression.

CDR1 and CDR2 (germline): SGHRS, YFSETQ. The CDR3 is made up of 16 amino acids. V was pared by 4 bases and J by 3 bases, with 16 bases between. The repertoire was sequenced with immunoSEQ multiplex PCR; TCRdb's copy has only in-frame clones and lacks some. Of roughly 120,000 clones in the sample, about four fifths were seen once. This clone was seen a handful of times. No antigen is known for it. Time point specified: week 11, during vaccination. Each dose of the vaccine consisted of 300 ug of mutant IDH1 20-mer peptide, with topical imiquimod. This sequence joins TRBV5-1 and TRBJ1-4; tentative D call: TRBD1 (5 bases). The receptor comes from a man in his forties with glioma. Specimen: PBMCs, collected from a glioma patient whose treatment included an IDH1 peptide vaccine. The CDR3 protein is CASSPRGAGSNEKLFF. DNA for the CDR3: TGCGCCAGCAGCCCGAGAGGGGCAGGATCTAATGAAAAACTGTTTTTT.